This T cell receptor beta chain was recorded in a study of siplizumab effects on memory and regulatory T cells. Assay: immunoSEQ multiplex PCR; the TCRdb copy retains only in-frame clones and omits some. The sample includes roughly 100,000 clones, 85% to 95% of them seen just once. CDR1 is SGHKS and CDR2 is YYEKEE in the germline V gene (reference sequence). Trimming left V 4 bases short and J 5 bases short, with 16 bases between. The CDR3 spans 14 residues. Sequenced input: Tregs sorted from blood. The receptor was derived from a human donor in good health. The chain couples TRBV5-5 to TRBJ2-7; a possible D gene is TRBD1 (6 bases). CDR3 protein: CASSTRQVVNEQYF. DNA for the CDR3: TGTGCCAGCAGCACCCGACAGGTTGTGAACGAGCAGTACTTC.